Following are 23 T cell receptor beta chains from one sample sequenced in a study of PD-1 blockade in classical Hodgkin lymphoma. Assay: immunoSEQ multiplex PCR; the TCRdb copy retains only in-frame clones and omits some. The sample includes over 85,000 clones, roughly 79% of them seen just once. All the patients suffered relapse after autologous stem cell transplantation, and brentuximab vedotin exposure differed. The sample here was peripheral blood mononuclear cells (PBMCs), taken before the second cycle of nivolumab. These receptors came from a human donor with classical Hodgkin lymphoma.

The genes are TRBV10-3 and TRBJ2-3, with 7 bases identical to TRBD2. The CDR3 extends over 14 amino acids. The V segment lost 4 bases and the J segment 6 bases; nucleotides outside the gene matches: 7. Germline lookup yields CDR1 ENHRY and CDR2 SYGVKD. The chain's CDR3 is CAISGGTGGDTQYF. CDR3 nucleotides: TGTGCCATCAGTGGAGGAACGGGAGGCGATACGCAGTATTTT.

The rearrangement uses TRBV5-4 and TRBJ2-7; the D gene could be TRBD1 or TRBD2 (6 bases each). Germline CDR1 and CDR2: SGHNT and YYREEE (reference sequence). V lost 4 bases to trimming and J lost 1 base, with 15 bases between them. This CDR3 spans 15 amino acids. The CDR3 coding sequence is TGTGCCAGCAGCCTGGTAGGGGGGAGTTCCTACGAGCAGTACTTC. It encodes CASSLVGGSSYEQYF.

The chain employs TRBV9 and TRBJ2-2; no reliable D call. The CDR3 is 13 residues long. Per germline, CDR1 SGDLS and CDR2 YYNGEE. V gave up 3 bases and J gave up 2 bases, with 5 bases separating them. CDR3 protein: CASSADNTGELFF. Written as DNA, the CDR3 is TGTGCCAGCAGCGCCGATAACACCGGGGAGCTGTTTTTT.

This clone has only one observation. Other DNA sequences in this specimen translate into the identical CDR3. The V and J genes are TRBV30 and TRBJ2-5; no clear D gene. Trimming removed 0 bases at V and 4 bases at J, with 3 bases between. The CDR3 extends over 11 amino acids. Germline assignment: CDR1 GTSNPN and CDR2 SVGIG (reference sequence). CDR3: CAWSVLETQYF. The CDR3 DNA follows: TGTGCCTGGAGTGTATTAGAGACCCAGTACTTC.

This chain uses TRBV19 with TRBJ2-7; 9 bases are shared with TRBD2. CDR1 LNHDA and CDR2 SQIVND come from the germline V gene (reference sequence). This CDR3 is 14 amino acids long. J was trimmed by 6 bases and V by 5 bases; bases with no gene match: 8. The CDR3 DNA sequence: TGTGCCAGTAGTGTTTTAGCGGGAGAAGGCGAGCAGTACTTC. It translates to CASSVLAGEGEQYF.

The V gene is TRBV5-1, the J gene TRBJ2-7; 7 nucleotides align to TRBD1. Losses at the gene ends were 2 bases for V and 7 bases for J; bases not matched to a gene: 9. The CDR3 has 14 amino acids. Germline V lookup: CDR1 SGHRS, CDR2 YFSETQ. CDR3 in DNA: TGCGCCAGCAGCTTCCGGGACAGTCTTTTGGAGCAGTACTTC. Amino acid sequence: CASSFRDSLLEQYF.

Notes on this clone: Other DNA variants within this sample encode the same CDR3. The chain has TRBV28 and TRBJ1-5; D not resolved. V gave up 3 bases and J gave up 4 bases, with 10 bases separating them. The CDR3 covers 14 residues. Germline values: CDR1 MDHEN, CDR2 SYDVKM. In nucleotides, the CDR3 is TGTGCCAGCAGTTTGATTTTAGGAAATCAGCCCCAGCATTTT. This gives the protein CASSLILGNQPQHF.

The V and J genes are TRBV5-1 and TRBJ2-7; D not certain. Germline CDR1 and CDR2: SGHRS and YFSETQ. This CDR3 is built from 13 residues. Between the trimmed V and J ends, which lost 3 bases and 2 bases, there was a span of 9 bases. The CDR3 DNA is TGCGCCAGCAGCTGGGATCCTACCTACGAGCAGTACTTC. This translates into CASSWDPTYEQYF.

The chain combines TRBV7-3 with TRBJ2-1; D remains unclear. The V end lost 5 bases, the J end lost 5 bases, and 10 bases lay between the germline ends. The CDR3 extends over 13 amino acids. CDR1 is SGHTA and CDR2 is FQGTGA in the germline V gene. The CDR3 protein is CASSQRMDNEQFF. The CDR3 DNA reads as TGTGCCAGCAGCCAACGAATGGACAATGAGCAGTTCTTC.

The chain couples TRBV28 to TRBJ1-4; the match to TRBD1 covers 7 bases. Germline loops: CDR1 MDHEN, CDR2 SYDVKM. V gave up 5 bases and J gave up 5 bases; unmatched junction bases: 8. The CDR3 contains 15 residues. CDR3 protein: CASSTIQGFNEKLFF. The DNA for the CDR3 is TGTGCCAGCAGTACCATACAGGGGTTCAATGAAAAACTGTTTTTT.

The V and J genes are TRBV7-2 and TRBJ2-2; 8 nucleotides agree with TRBD2. After removal of 5 bases from V and 5 bases from J, the junction contained 7 bases not matched to a gene. The CDR3 covers 15 residues. From germline, CDR1 is SGHTA and CDR2 FQGNSA. CDR3 bases: TGTGCCAGCAGCCCAACTAGCGGAGGTACCGGGGAGCTGTTTTTT. Residues: CASSPTSGGTGELFF.

The chain has TRBV15 and TRBJ1-3; D is unresolved. CDR1 is LNHNV and CDR2 is YYDKDF in the germline V gene (reference sequence). The length of the CDR3 is 13 residues. V lost 2 bases, J lost 8 bases, and 10 bases lay in between. The CDR3 region has the DNA TGTGCCACCAGCAGACCTACCACAGACACCATATATTTT. Translated, it gives CATSRPTTDTIYF.

The CDR3 bases are TGTGCCAGCAGTCGGGACAGGGCCCACGAGCAGTACTTC. This translates into CASSRDRAHEQYF. The rearrangement joins TRBV2 to TRBJ2-7, with 9 bases lining up with TRBD1. V lost 5 bases, J lost 5 bases, and 4 bases stayed unmatched. CDR1 is SNHLY and CDR2 is FYNNEI in the germline V gene. This CDR3 region has 13 residues. The full variable domain, its missing parts supplied by reference TRBV2 and TRBJ2-7, is EPEVTQTPSHQVTQMGQEVILRCVPISNHLYFYWYRQILGQKVEFLVSFYNNEISEKSEIFDDQFSVERPDGSNFTLKIRSTKLEDSAMYFCASSRDRAHEQYFGPGTRLTVT.

The chain combines TRBV19 with TRBJ2-5; 7 bases align to TRBD2. The CDR3 covers 15 residues. Trimming removed 5 bases from V and 5 bases from J; junction bases left unmatched: 11. Germline CDR1 LNHDA, CDR2 SQIVND (reference sequence). The CDR3 DNA follows: TGTGCCAGTAGTTCCCCGGCGGGAGTGGGTGAGACCCAGTACTTC. Its translation is CASSSPAGVGETQYF.

This chain uses TRBV6-1 with TRBJ2-5, with TRBD2 identical over 14 bases. The CDR3 spans 20 residues. In germline, CDR1 is MNHNS, CDR2 SASEGT. V was pared by 4 bases and J by 1 base, with 14 bases of the junction left unmatched. The CDR3 sequence: CASSGRLAGGPSLTQETQYF. As DNA, the CDR3 is TGTGCCAGCAGTGGCAGACTAGCGGGAGGGCCCTCGTTAACCCAAGAGACCCAGTACTTC.

This chain links TRBV28 with TRBJ1-5, with unresolved D. The germline CDR1 and CDR2 sequences are MDHEN and SYDVKM. This CDR3 contains 10 residues. Trimming cost V 4 bases and J 13 bases, with 8 bases left between them. The CDR3 coding sequence is TGTGCCAGCAGTTCCCGAATACAGCATTTT. It yields the protein CASSSRIQHF. The full variable domain, rest sourced from reference TRBV28 and TRBJ1-5, is DVKVTQSSRYLVKRTGEKVFLECVQDMDHENMFWYRQDPGLGLRLIYFSYDVKMKEKGDIPEGYSVSREKKERFSLILESASTNQTSMYLCASSSRIQHFGDGTRLSIL.

The chain joins TRBV29-1 to TRBJ2-1, with a tentative D call TRBD1 (5 bases). Germline V gene sequence: CDR1 SQVTM, CDR2 ANQGSEA. V was shortened by 3 bases and J by 4 bases, with 13 bases between the two germline ends. This CDR3 is 14 amino acids long. CDR3: CSVDSSGRYNEQFF. The CDR3 bases are TGCAGCGTTGACTCGTCAGGGCGATACAATGAGCAGTTCTTC.

The chain uses TRBV2 and TRBJ2-7; no reliable D call. Germline V gene data show CDR1 as SNHLY and CDR2 as FYNNEI. This CDR3 has 11 amino acids. V gave up 5 bases and J gave up 2 bases, with 4 bases separating them. The DNA of the CDR3 is TGTGCCAGCAGTTACACCTACGAGCAGTACTTC. It translates to CASSYTYEQYF.

The V and J genes are TRBV10-3 and TRBJ1-2; TRBD1 matches 10 bases. The J segment lost 1 base and the V segment lost 9 bases, leaving 8 bases of the junction unmatched. Per the germline V gene, CDR1 is ENHRY and CDR2 is SYGVKD. CDR3 length equals 15 residues. The CDR3 loop reads CAIGGRDRGNYGYTF. CDR3 sequence (DNA): TGTGCCATAGGGGGCCGGGACAGGGGTAACTATGGCTACACCTTC.

The chain joins TRBV5-6 to TRBJ1-1, with 7 bases lining up with TRBD1. The CDR3 length is 14 residues. Germline lookup yields CDR1 SGHDT and CDR2 YYEEEE. V was pared by 4 bases and J by 1 base, with 4 bases of the junction left unmatched. This CDR3 reads CASSLPGGNTEAFF. The CDR3 nucleotides are TGTGCCAGCAGCCTGCCAGGGGGGAACACTGAAGCTTTCTTT.

This rearrangement joins TRBV15 to TRBJ1-5; a weak D match, TRBD1 (6 bases). The CDR3 covers 15 residues. V was pared by 6 bases and J by 1 base, with 13 bases between. Per the germline V gene, CDR1 is LNHNV and CDR2 is YYDKDF (reference sequence). CDR3 loop: CATSLDSPSNQPQHF. The CDR3 region has the DNA TGTGCCACCAGTCTGGACAGCCCGAGCAATCAGCCCCAGCATTTT.

The rearrangement uses TRBV15 and TRBJ2-1; tentative D call: TRBD2 (5 bases). Germline V gives CDR1 LNHNV, CDR2 YYDKDF (reference sequence). This CDR3 has 11 amino acids. V was cut by 4 bases and J by 9 bases, with 7 bases left in between. CDR3 DNA: TGTGCCACCAGCAAGGACTTTGAGCAGTTCTTC. Its translation: CATSKDFEQFF.

The chain joins TRBV2 to TRBJ1-1; 8 bases agree with TRBD1. The germline CDR1 and CDR2 sequences are SNHLY and FYNNEI. V dropped 5 bases and J dropped 1; count of bases not matched to a gene: 0. The CDR3 runs 13 residues. The CDR3 sequence: CASSQGANTEAFF. CDR3 nucleotides: TGTGCCAGCAGTCAGGGGGCGAACACTGAAGCTTTCTTT.